A selection of T cell receptor beta chains follows, all from one sample in a study of blood T cell repertoires in COVID-19. TCRdb keeps only in-frame clones here, not all; method: immunoSEQ multiplex PCR. The profile shows approximately 130,000 clones, approximately 84% of them singletons. Sequenced sample: peripheral blood. Receptors were obtained from a woman aged 45-59 years who had recovered from COVID-19. Each CDR3 is given with its conserved first and last residue. A D gene is named only where the DNA matches it firmly. Size is stated for part of the rows, as once, few or many counts, or as a class when the clone is expanded.

V	size	D	J	CDR3	DNA
TRBV6-5	NA	TRBD1	TRBJ1-5	CASSYATGTKQPQHF	TGTGCCAGCAGTTACGCGACAGGGACGAAACAGCCCCAGCATTTT
TRBV9	NA	TRBD2	TRBJ2-7	CASSSGTSGRRRSYEQYF	TGTGCCAGCAGCTCCGGGACTAGCGGGAGAAGGAGGTCCTACGAGCAGTACTTC
TRBV30	NA	NA	TRBJ2-1	CAWRPTSIYNEQFF	TGTGCCTGGAGACCAACTAGTATATACAATGAGCAGTTCTTC
TRBV3-1/TRBV3-2	NA	TRBD2	TRBJ2-1	CASRRLAGQYNEQFF	TGTGCCAGCAGGCGACTAGCGGGGCAGTACAATGAGCAGTTCTTC
TRBV6-5	NA	NA	TRBJ1-5	CASSLSSNQPQHF	TGTGCCAGCAGTCTCAGTAGCAATCAGCCCCAGCATTTT
TRBV5-1	NA	NA	TRBJ1-1	CASSLVPGVNTEAFF	TGCGCCAGCAGCTTGGTCCCAGGGGTGAACACTGAAGCTTTCTTT
TRBV4-2	NA	TRBD2	TRBJ2-5	CASSPGLAGGGETQYF	TGTGCCAGCAGCCCCGGACTAGCGGGAGGAGGGGAGACCCAGTACTTC
TRBV7-2	NA	NA	TRBJ1-5	CASSSHLEQPQHF	TGTGCCAGCAGCTCGCATTTGGAGCAGCCCCAGCATTTT
TRBV7-2	NA	TRBD2	TRBJ2-3	CASSLTSNGGGTDTQYF	TGTGCCAGCAGCTTAACATCCAACGGGGGGGGCACAGATACGCAGTATTTT
TRBV7-2	NA	NA	TRBJ2-6	CASSPQSSGANVLTF	TGTGCCAGCAGCCCACAGAGCTCTGGGGCCAACGTCCTGACTTTC
TRBV10-2	NA	TRBD2	TRBJ2-7	CASRGTRFYEQYF	TGCGCCAGCAGGGGGACTAGATTTTACGAGCAGTACTTC
TRBV4-3	NA	TRBD1	TRBJ2-7	CASSQGLSGGYEQYF	TGCGCCAGCAGCCAAGGTTTATCAGGGGGCTACGAGCAGTACTTC
TRBV6-1	NA	NA	TRBJ2-2	CASSATRAGLGGGELFF	TGTGCCAGCAGTGCTACGCGAGCGGGTCTGGGCGGCGGGGAGCTGTTTTTT
TRBV7-9	NA	NA	TRBJ2-7	CASSGKQGESYSYEQYF	TGTGCCAGCAGCGGAAAGCAGGGTGAGTCCTACTCCTACGAGCAGTACTTC
TRBV20-1	NA	NA	TRBJ1-2	CSASRRQSNYGYTF	TGCAGTGCTAGTCGGAGGCAGTCTAACTATGGCTACACCTTC
TRBV7-6	NA	NA	TRBJ2-1	CASSLGRYSYNEQFF	TGTGCCAGCAGCTTAGGGAGGTACTCCTACAATGAGCAGTTCTTC
TRBV28	NA	TRBD1	TRBJ1-2	CASSTPLGTGDGYTF	TGTGCCAGCAGTACACCCCTCGGGACAGGGGATGGCTACACCTTC
TRBV19	few	NA	TRBJ1-3	CASRPTGYSGNTIYF	TGTGCCAGTAGGCCTACAGGGTACTCTGGAAACACCATATATTTT
TRBV5-1	NA	NA	TRBJ1-2	CASSFGGRTNYGYTF	TGCGCCAGCAGCTTCGGGGGGCGAACTAACTATGGCTACACCTTC
TRBV19	once	NA	TRBJ2-3	CASSLRTEDSTDTQYF	TGTGCCAGTAGTTTACGGACGGAGGATTCCACAGATACGCAGTATTTT
TRBV2	NA	TRBD1	TRBJ1-5	CASSGTGGSHQPQHF	TGTGCCAGCAGCGGGACAGGGGGCAGTCATCAGCCCCAGCATTTT
TRBV29-1	NA	TRBD1	TRBJ1-2	CSVDSQGWDGYTF	TGCAGCGTCGACTCACAGGGGTGGGATGGCTACACCTTC
TRBV4-1	NA	NA	TRBJ2-3	CASSTRTGDTQYF	TGCGCCAGCAGCACCCGGACTGGAGATACGCAGTATTTT
TRBV2	NA	TRBD1	TRBJ2-7	CASSGQGLYEQYF	TGTGCCAGCAGCGGACAGGGATTGTACGAGCAGTACTTC
TRBV29-1	NA	NA	TRBJ1-1	CSVESHLADTEAFF	TGCAGCGTTGAATCCCACTTGGCGGACACTGAAGCTTTCTTT
TRBV18	NA	NA	TRBJ1-2	CASSPTQGTSSSNYGYTF	TGTGCCAGCTCACCGACACAGGGAACTTCCTCTTCAAACTATGGCTACACCTTC
TRBV4-2	NA	NA	TRBJ2-1	CASSQDRENEQFF	TGTGCCAGCAGCCAAGATCGGGAGAATGAGCAGTTCTTC
TRBV30	NA	NA	TRBJ1-2	CAWRAKGQVYGYTF	TGTGCCTGGAGGGCAAAAGGCCAGGTCTATGGCTACACCTTC
TRBV9	few	TRBD1	TRBJ1-3	CASSVFPSRQGITGNTIYF	TGTGCCAGCAGCGTATTCCCTTCTCGACAGGGCATAACTGGAAACACCATATATTTT
TRBV6-4	once	NA	TRBJ1-6	CATSPQAGLSPLHF	TGTGCCACCTCTCCCCAGGCAGGGCTGTCACCCCTCCACTTT
TRBV2	NA	TRBD2	TRBJ2-7	CASSGGTSGVYEQYF	TGTGCCAGCAGTGGCGGGACTAGCGGGGTATACGAGCAGTACTTC
TRBV18	NA	TRBD1	TRBJ1-2	CASSPTEGTAAPNYGYTF	TGTGCCAGCTCACCCACGGAAGGGACAGCAGCCCCTAACTATGGCTACACCTTC
TRBV15	NA	TRBD2	TRBJ2-1	CATSRGASGRINEQFF	TGTGCCACCAGCAGAGGGGCTAGCGGGAGGATTAATGAGCAGTTCTTC
TRBV6-5	NA	TRBD2	TRBJ2-7	CASSTAGTTLYEQYF	TGTGCCAGCAGCACCGCCGGGACTACCCTCTACGAGCAGTACTTC
TRBV11-3	NA	TRBD2	TRBJ2-3	CASSQGTSGARTDTQYF	TGTGCCAGCAGCCAAGGGACTAGCGGGGCCCGCACAGATACGCAGTATTTT
TRBV29-1	NA	NA	TRBJ2-7	CSVVGRTYEQYF	TGCAGCGTTGTGGGGAGAACCTACGAGCAGTACTTC
TRBV5-6	NA	NA	TRBJ2-1	CASSPGPSLREQFF	TGTGCCAGCAGCCCTGGGCCTAGCCTCCGTGAGCAGTTCTTC
TRBV5-6	NA	NA	TRBJ2-7	CASRAGTTYEQYF	TGTGCCAGCAGGGCCGGGACAACCTACGAGCAGTACTTC
TRBV5-4	once	NA	TRBJ2-1	CASSSRLFHNEQFF	TGTGCCAGCAGCTCCAGATTATTCCACAATGAGCAGTTCTTC
TRBV19	NA	TRBD1	TRBJ1-1	CASNPTGAKNTEAFF	TGTGCCAGTAACCCTACAGGGGCCAAGAACACTGAAGCTTTCTTT
TRBV19	once	TRBD2	TRBJ2-3	CASSNLAGGADTQYF	TGTGCCAGTAGTAACCTAGCGGGAGGCGCAGATACGCAGTATTTT
TRBV5-1	NA	NA	TRBJ2-7	CASSLQRHEQYF	TGCGCCAGCAGCTTGCAGAGGCACGAGCAGTACTTC
TRBV9	NA	NA	TRBJ2-1	CASSVGWASDEQFF	TGTGCCAGCAGCGTTGGGTGGGCCTCGGATGAGCAGTTCTTC
TRBV6-5	NA	TRBD1	TRBJ1-3	CASSYTGGSGNTIYF	TGTGCCAGCAGTTACACAGGGGGCAGTGGAAACACCATATATTTT
TRBV18	NA	NA	TRBJ1-5	CASSPTYSNQPQHF	TGTGCCAGCTCACCTACCTATAGCAATCAGCCCCAGCATTTT
TRBV29-1	NA	TRBD1	TRBJ2-7	CSVAGQGSYEQYF	TGCAGCGTCGCTGGACAGGGGAGTTACGAGCAGTACTTC
TRBV7-2	NA	NA	TRBJ2-2	CASSPQGSNTGELFF	TGTGCCAGCAGCCCTCAGGGCTCCAATACCGGGGAGCTGTTTTTT
TRBV5-6	NA	TRBD1	TRBJ1-2	CASSFTTGFGYTF	TGTGCCAGCAGCTTTACGACAGGGTTCGGCTACACCTTC
TRBV7-3	NA	NA	TRBJ2-5	CASSLDNGGETQYF	TGTGCCAGCAGCTTAGATAATGGAGGGGAGACCCAGTACTTC
TRBV4-2	few	NA	TRBJ2-7	CASSRDLGYEQYF	TGTGCCAGCAGCCGAGACCTAGGCTACGAGCAGTACTTC
TRBV29-1	NA	TRBD1	TRBJ1-2	CSVRDRGLYGYTF	TGCAGCGTGCGGGACAGGGGTTTGTATGGCTACACCTTC
TRBV28	NA	NA	TRBJ2-7	CASSLFGGLGYEQYF	TGTGCCAGCAGTTTATTTGGGGGCCTGGGCTACGAGCAGTACTTC
TRBV10-2	NA	TRBD2	TRBJ2-2	CASRGSTSANTGELFF	TGCGCCAGCAGGGGATCGACTAGCGCGAACACCGGGGAGCTGTTTTTT
TRBV24-1	NA	NA	TRBJ1-1	CATPTEGGTEAFF	TGTGCCACCCCAACGGAGGGTGGCACTGAAGCTTTCTTT
TRBV9	NA	TRBD1	TRBJ1-2	CASSPWTGGSYGYTF	TGTGCCAGCAGCCCCTGGACAGGGGGCAGTTATGGCTACACCTTC
TRBV2	NA	TRBD1	TRBJ2-3	CASSGQGNTDTQYF	TGTGCCAGCAGTGGACAGGGGAACACAGATACGCAGTATTTT
TRBV11-3	NA	TRBD2	TRBJ2-7	CASSFIQRERGPGEQYF	TGTGCCAGCAGCTTTATTCAGCGGGAGCGGGGACCCGGCGAGCAGTACTTC
TRBV9	NA	NA	TRBJ2-7	CASSLIGSQDEQYF	TGTGCCAGCAGCCTTATCGGGAGTCAAGACGAGCAGTACTTC
TRBV6-5	NA	NA	TRBJ2-7	CASSYYRGTYEQYF	TGTGCCAGCAGTTACTATCGCGGAACCTACGAGCAGTACTTC